This TCR beta chain was found in a study of shared clonotypes between healthy human individuals. Study-wide context: Per donor, CD8 memory used one plate, CD8 naive used two, CD4 memory used three and CD4 naive used three. General study results and limits: Between a handful of donors, naive CD4 clonotypes were shared at a level of about 5%.

On this clone itself: As yet, its antigen is unknown.

The CDR3 loop spans 14 amino acids. Deletions cut 5 bases from V and 4 bases from J, with 11 bases between. Germline CDR1 MNHEY, CDR2 SMNVEV (reference sequence). Template for every sorted-subset replicate PCR totaled roughly 210 ng DNA, some 30,000 T cell genomes. As handled by the study authors: Filtering differed, since immunoSEQ gave only junction sequences and no quality scores. Profiling relied on immunoSEQ multiplex PCR, and the TCRdb table lists in-frame clones only, not all of them. That table supplies the V and J calls and clone size; D and trimming were determined from the DNA. The data show roughly 1.5 million clones, 98% seen once.

This receptor was taken from a man aged 30 to 39 in good health. Sequenced material: naive CD4+ T cells sorted from blood. Subset in this sample: CD45RA+ positively selected. The chain uses TRBV27 and TRBJ1-4, with D tentatively TRBD1 (5 bases). CDR3 region: CASSHRGGNEKLFF. The CDR3 coding sequence is TGTGCCAGCAGTCACCGGGGGGGTAATGAAAAACTGTTTTTT.